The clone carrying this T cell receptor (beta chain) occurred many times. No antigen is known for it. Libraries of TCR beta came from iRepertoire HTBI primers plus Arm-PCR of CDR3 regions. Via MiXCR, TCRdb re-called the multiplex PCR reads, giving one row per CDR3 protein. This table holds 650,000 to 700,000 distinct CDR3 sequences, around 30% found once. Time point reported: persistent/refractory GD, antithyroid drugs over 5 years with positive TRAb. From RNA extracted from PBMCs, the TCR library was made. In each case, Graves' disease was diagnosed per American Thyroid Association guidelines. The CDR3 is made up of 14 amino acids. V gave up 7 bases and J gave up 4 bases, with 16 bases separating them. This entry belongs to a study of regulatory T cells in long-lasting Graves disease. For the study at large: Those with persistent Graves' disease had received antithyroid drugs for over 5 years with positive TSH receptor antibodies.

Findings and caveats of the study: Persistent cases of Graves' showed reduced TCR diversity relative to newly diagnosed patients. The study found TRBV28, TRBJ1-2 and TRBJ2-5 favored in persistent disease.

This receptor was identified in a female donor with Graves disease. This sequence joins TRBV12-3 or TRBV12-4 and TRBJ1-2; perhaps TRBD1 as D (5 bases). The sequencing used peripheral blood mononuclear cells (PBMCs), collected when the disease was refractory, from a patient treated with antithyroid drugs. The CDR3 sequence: CASTPGAGLYGYTF. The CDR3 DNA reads TGTGCCAGCACCCCCGGGGCGGGACTCTATGGCTACACCTTC.